This T cell receptor beta chain appears in the sequencing data of a study of T cells after posttransplantation cyclophosphamide. Findings of the study overall: Skin or GI-infiltrating T cells shared few TRB sequences with blood. Later blood repertoires were often dominated by clones from the donor CD8+ memory compartment. TRB clonality was highly associated with recipient CMV seropositivity and reactivation.

Control samples came 1 year after myeloablative marrow transplants with methotrexate plus calcineurin inhibitor. Method: immunoSEQ multiplex PCR; TCRdb's copy keeps in-frame clones and lacks some. The data contain about 21,000 clones, just over 85% of them singletons. Worth noting for this clone: The antigen remains undetermined.

Germline assignment: CDR1 SGDLS and CDR2 YYNGEE. The CDR3 spans 24 residues. Losses at the gene ends were 0 bases for V and 4 bases for J; bases not matched to a gene: 28. This clonotype was obtained from a female patient between 30 and 39 years old who received an allogeneic stem cell transplant from an unrelated donor, was CMV-positive, and had acute and chronic GVHD. Some T cells may be the graft donor's. The V call is TRBV9, the J call TRBJ2-1, with TRBD2 matching 10 bases. The sample here was PBMCs, taken 362 days after allogeneic stem cell transplant with calcineurin inhibitor and methotrexate. CDR3 loop: CASSVDRGASGSGPQQRRYNEQFF. The CDR3 coding sequence is TGTGCCAGCAGCGTAGACCGGGGGGCTAGCGGGAGTGGGCCCCAACAGCGACGATACAATGAGCAGTTCTTC.